This T cell receptor beta chain was recovered during a study of blood T cell repertoires in COVID-19. Study-wide context: The study drew acute and convalescent COVID-19 samples from the United States, Italy and Spain.

The table came from immunoSEQ multiplex PCR; TCRdb's copy has only in-frame clones and leaves some out. The table lists hundreds of thousands of clones, over 75% of them singletons, with roughly 14% in the top ten. V lost 1 base to trimming and J lost 8 bases, with 17 bases between them. CDR1 and CDR2 (germline): LGHNA, YSLEER. The CDR3 runs to 16 residues. Sample: peripheral blood. This chain uses TRBV4-3 with TRBJ2-2, with D possibly being TRBD2 (6 bases). The TCR sequence derives from a human donor in a cohort sampled during active COVID-19. CDR3 DNA sequence: TGCGCCAGCAGCCAAGCTGGGACTTACCCACCTGGGGAGCTGTTTTTT. Translated: CASSQAGTYPPGELFF.